These 23 T cell receptor beta chains originate from one sample sequenced in a study of Ad26.COV2.S vaccination and SARS-CoV-2 variants. As to treatment: over 15 received Ad26.COV2.S at low or high dose, single or two shots; 5 received placebo; per-sample allocation not given. All samples were drawn on day 63, counting from the first vaccine or placebo injection. Generated by immunoSEQ multiplex PCR, the TCRdb table keeps only in-frame clones and is missing some. The profile shows about 370,000 clones, 89% of them singletons. The input for sequencing was peripheral blood, taken in a trial of Ad26.COV2.S vaccine versus placebo. Every receptor here comes from a person aged 18 to 65 who received the Ad26.COV2.S COVID-19 vaccine or a placebo.

V is TRBV7-9 and J is TRBJ2-3; D gene uncertain. Germline values: CDR1 SEHNR, CDR2 FQNEAQ (reference sequence). This CDR3 has 16 amino acids. V lost 4 bases, J lost 0 bases, and 14 bases lay in between. CDR3 sequence: CASSSPQPGSTDTQYF. For the CDR3, the DNA is TGTGCCAGCAGCTCTCCGCAGCCCGGGAGCACAGATACGCAGTATTTT.

The chain uses TRBV4-2 and TRBJ2-3; 7 bases agree with TRBD2. V shed 1 base and J 2 bases; nucleotides not matched to a gene: 0. Germline V CDR1 and CDR2: LGHNA, YNFKEQ. The CDR3 is made up of 14 amino acids. The CDR3 sequence: CASSQGDYTDTQYF. The CDR3 DNA reads TGTGCCAGCAGCCAAGGGGACTACACAGATACGCAGTATTTT.

For the CDR3, the DNA is TGTGCCAGCAGCCTAGAGGGCAACTACGAGCAGTACTTC. This codes for CASSLEGNYEQYF. V is TRBV7-6 and J is TRBJ2-7; D might be TRBD2 (5 bases). The CDR3 extends over 13 amino acids. The germline V gene encodes CDR1 SGHVS and CDR2 FNYEAQ. Trimming shortened V by 5 bases and J by 3 bases, and 11 bases separated the two germline ends.

CDR3 loop: CASSANRGPGSGANVLTF. Here the CDR3 DNA reads TGTGCCAGCAGCGCAAACAGGGGCCCGGGGTCTGGGGCCAACGTCCTGACTTTC. The chain combines TRBV9 with TRBJ2-6; 7 nucleotides match TRBD1. CDR3 length: 18 amino acids. The germline V gene encodes CDR1 SGDLS and CDR2 YYNGEE. V was clipped by 3 bases and J by 1 base; unmatched bases: 10.

The rearrangement uses TRBV19 and TRBJ2-2; perhaps TRBD2 as D (6 bases). Between the trimmed V and J ends, which lost 4 bases and 2 bases, there was a span of 11 bases. Germline V gene sequence: CDR1 LNHDA, CDR2 SQIVND (reference sequence). This CDR3 is built from 15 residues. CDR3 protein: CASSTFGGNTGELFF. The CDR3, as DNA: TGTGCCAGTAGTACATTCGGGGGTAACACCGGGGAGCTGTTTTTT.

The gene calls are TRBV7-9 and TRBJ2-3, with D possibly matching TRBD1 (6 bases). This CDR3 spans 15 amino acids. Germline V lookup: CDR1 SEHNR, CDR2 FQNEAQ (reference sequence). V lost 4 bases, J lost 2 bases, and 13 bases lay in between. The CDR3 nucleotides read TGTGCCAGCAGCTATACAGGGAAGTTCACAGATACGCAGTATTTT. Translation gives CASSYTGKFTDTQYF.

The chain carries TRBV28 and TRBJ2-7; possibly TRBD2 for D (6 bases). V lost 8 bases, J lost 2 bases, and 19 bases lay in between. This CDR3 has 15 amino acids. From germline, CDR1 is MDHEN and CDR2 SYDVKM. DNA of the CDR3: TGTGCCAGCGCCCCGAGGGACTCTCTAACCTACGAGCAGTACTTC. Protein: CASAPRDSLTYEQYF. Based on the CDR3 plus reference TRBV28 and TRBJ2-7, the full variable domain is DVKVTQSSRYLVKRTGEKVFLECVQDMDHENMFWYRQDPGLGLRLIYFSYDVKMKEKGDIPEGYSVSREKKERFSLILESASTNQTSMYLCASAPRDSLTYEQYFGPGTRLTVT.

The chain carries TRBV4-3 and TRBJ1-2, with a possible D match to TRBD1 (6 bases). Trimming removed 0 bases from V and 4 bases from J, with 9 bases in between. Germline-derived CDR1 and CDR2 are LGHNA and YSLEER. The CDR3 contains 14 residues. The CDR3 region has the DNA TGCGCCAGCAGCCAAGAGGCCAGGGGCTATGGCTACACCTTC. Residues: CASSQEARGYGYTF.

The gene calls are TRBV4-1 and TRBJ1-3; D uncertain. Deletions cut 0 bases from V and 1 base from J, with 10 bases between. CDR1 is MGHRA and CDR2 is YSYEKL in the germline V gene. The CDR3 contains 16 residues. The CDR3 region is CASSQEWVKSGNTIYF. In DNA, the CDR3 is TGCGCCAGCAGCCAAGAATGGGTAAAGTCTGGAAACACCATATATTTT.

This clone was found once. The chain is built from TRBV28 and TRBJ1-1, with 9 positions matching TRBD1. With V trimmed by 3 bases and J by 4 bases, 0 bases remained unmatched. This CDR3 is built from 13 residues. CDR1 MDHEN and CDR2 SYDVKM come from the germline V gene. The CDR3 loop is CASSLTGGTEAFF. CDR3 nucleotides: TGTGCCAGCAGTTTGACAGGGGGCACTGAAGCTTTCTTT.

The chain uses TRBV24-1 and TRBJ2-2; D unclear. V shed 9 bases and J shed 4 bases, with 8 bases lying between them. From germline, CDR1 is KGHDR and CDR2 SFDVKD. The CDR3 covers 12 residues. The CDR3 loop reads CATAPPTGELFF. The CDR3 coding sequence is TGTGCCACCGCACCTCCCACCGGGGAGCTGTTTTTT.

V and J are TRBV7-2 and TRBJ2-2; D is ambiguous. Between the trimmed V and J ends, which lost 3 bases and 6 bases, there was a span of 8 bases. The CDR3 is 13 residues long. The germline V gene encodes CDR1 SGHTA and CDR2 FQGNSA. CDR3 in amino acids: CASSFLGPGELFF. In DNA, the CDR3 is TGTGCCAGCAGCTTCTTAGGTCCCGGGGAGCTGTTTTTT.

The gene calls are TRBV30 and TRBJ1-6, with no clear D. The CDR3 covers 18 residues. V lost 0 bases and J 0 bases, leaving 15 bases between the germline ends. Germline V gene lookup returns CDR1 GTSNPN and CDR2 SVGIG (reference sequence). The CDR3 region has the DNA TGTGCCTGGAGTGTACCGGACTCTTACCTCTCCTATAATTCACCCCTCCACTTT. This gives the protein CAWSVPDSYLSYNSPLHF.

The rearrangement joins TRBV28 to TRBJ2-4; 8 positions agree with TRBD2. Germline loops: CDR1 MDHEN, CDR2 SYDVKM. This CDR3 spans 18 amino acids. V trimming: 7 bases; J trimming: 0 bases; junction bases outside the gene matches: 14. The CDR3 reads CASTPFKISGKAKNIQYF. For the CDR3, the DNA is TGTGCCAGCACGCCATTTAAGATTAGCGGGAAAGCCAAAAACATTCAGTACTTC.

The chain recombines TRBV7-3 with TRBJ2-1; the D is unclear. The germline V gene has CDR1 SGHTA and CDR2 FQGTGA. Trimming left V 2 bases short and J 7 bases short, with 9 bases between. The CDR3 has 13 residues. CDR3: CASSLALGNEQFF. DNA for the CDR3: TGTGCCAGCAGCTTAGCGTTGGGGAATGAGCAGTTCTTC.

V usage is TRBV7-2 and J usage is TRBJ2-6, with 8 nucleotides matching TRBD2. Trimming removed 1 base from V and 3 bases from J; junction bases left unmatched: 2. The CDR3 has 16 amino acids. Germline V gene sequence: CDR1 SGHTA, CDR2 FQGNSA. Here the CDR3 reads CASSLGSGVGANVLTF. The CDR3 bases are TGTGCCAGCAGCTTAGGTAGCGGGGTTGGGGCCAACGTCCTGACTTTC. The full variable domain, rest sourced from reference TRBV7-2 and TRBJ2-6, is GAGVSQSPSNKVTEKGKDVELRCDPISGHTALYWYRQSLGQGLEFLIYFQGNSAPDKSGLPSDRFSAERTGGSVSTLTIQRTQQEDSAVYLCASSLGSGVGANVLTFGAGSRLTVL.

This chain joins TRBV28 and TRBJ1-5, with D possibly TRBD1 on 5 matching bases. Germline V gives CDR1 MDHEN, CDR2 SYDVKM. The CDR3 runs to 15 residues. Trimming left V 5 bases short and J 3 bases short, with 14 bases between. The DNA for the CDR3 is TGTGCCAGCAGTCTGGGGCAACAGGTCAATCAGCCCCAGCATTTT. Translated, it gives CASSLGQQVNQPQHF.

The chain links TRBV12-3 or TRBV12-4 to TRBJ2-1; D ambiguous. Trimming stripped 3 bases from V and 8 bases from J, with 8 bases between. The CDR3 totals 12 residues. The CDR3 is CASSLIRDEQFF. In nucleotides, the CDR3 is TGTGCCAGCAGTTTGATTAGGGATGAGCAGTTCTTC.

V and J are TRBV24-1 and TRBJ2-5; D remains unclear. Germline V gene sequence: CDR1 KGHDR, CDR2 SFDVKD. Trimming removed 2 bases at V and 5 bases at J, with 8 bases between. CDR3 length equals 13 residues. For the CDR3, the DNA is TGTGCCACCAGTGATTCGCCCGGGGAGACCCAGTACTTC. As protein: CATSDSPGETQYF.

J is TRBJ1-6 and V is TRBV5-1, with D perhaps matching TRBD1 (5 bases). The CDR3 loop spans 16 amino acids. Germline loops: CDR1 SGHRS, CDR2 YFSETQ. V lost 5 bases to trimming and J lost 4 bases, with 16 bases between them. Here the CDR3 DNA reads TGCGCCAGCAGGGCCGGGGCTACTTATTATAATTCACCCCTCCACTTT. Its translation: CASRAGATYYNSPLHF.

CDR3 in amino acids: CASSSPEGRGRGMVAYEQYF. The CDR3 DNA reads TGCGCCAGCAGCTCCCCAGAGGGCAGGGGGCGAGGAATGGTGGCCTACGAGCAGTACTTC. The chain is built from TRBV5-1 and TRBJ2-7; 8 bases fit TRBD1. CDR1 SGHRS and CDR2 YFSETQ come from the germline V gene. The CDR3 spans 20 residues. Trimming at V came to 3 bases and at J to 2 bases, leaving 22 bases not matched to a gene.

The chain combines TRBV3-1 (or the pseudogene TRBV3-2) with TRBJ2-5; D might be TRBD1 or TRBD2, each matching 5 bases. There are 14 residues in the CDR3. From germline, CDR1 is LGHDT and CDR2 YNNKEL (reference sequence). The V gene lost 3 bases and the J gene lost 5 bases, with 13 bases spanning the gap. The CDR3 nucleotides read TGTGCCAGCAGCCATGCACTAGGGGCGGAGACCCAGTACTTC. Protein product: CASSHALGAETQYF.

This chain links TRBV6-5 with TRBJ2-3; the match to TRBD1 covers 8 bases. V lost 6 bases, J lost 6 bases, and 11 bases stayed unmatched. The CDR3 sequence is 15 residues long. Germline lookup yields CDR1 MNHEY and CDR2 SVGAGI. The CDR3 DNA sequence: TGTGCCAGCAGCATCCGGGCAGGGGGCGGTGATACGCAGTATTTT. Amino acid sequence: CASSIRAGGGDTQYF.